The 8 T cell receptor beta chains below were found in one sample sequenced in a study of CD8 T cells in ankylosing spondylitis (dated by TCRdb to the late 2010s). Library creation used 5' RACE. Data came from an Illumina HiSeq 2500. TCRdb passed the public sequencing reads through fastp at Q25 and MiXCR, retaining productive beta sequences. CDR3 protein sequences are deduplicated, and each keeps its most common genes and DNA. The sample table shows about 220,000 distinct CDR3 sequences, and about 10% are seen once. The ten largest make up about 19% of the sample. The sequencing input was blood, either unsorted or a sorted T cell fraction (not recorded which). These receptors all stem from a male donor with ankylosing spondylitis or in good health (not recorded which).

This clonotype was seen repeatedly, ten times or more. CDR3 bases: TGTGCCAGCGGTAGGCAGGGGGAAAACATTCAGTACTTC. Protein product: CASGRQGENIQYF. The gene calls are TRBV7-9 and TRBJ2-4; 7 bases match TRBD1. The CDR3 is made up of 13 amino acids. Losses at the gene ends were 8 bases for V and 5 bases for J; bases not matched to a gene: 6. Germline loops: CDR1 SEHNR, CDR2 FQNEAQ (reference sequence). Looking up the rest from reference TRBV7-9 and TRBJ2-4 gives the full variable domain: DTGVSQNPRHKITKRGQNVTFRCDPISEHNRLYWYRQTLGQGPEFLTYFQNEAQLEKSRLLSDRFSAERPKGSFSTLEIQRTEQGDSAMYLCASGRQGENIQYFGAGTRLSVL.

This clonotype was seen repeatedly, ten times or more. The chain couples TRBV20-1 to TRBJ2-2; 7 bases agree with TRBD1. Germline V gene lookup returns CDR1 DFQATT and CDR2 SNEGSKA (reference sequence). V lost 4 bases and J lost 6; bases outside the gene matches: 8. The CDR3 extends over 14 amino acids. CDR3 amino acids: CSATITGDPGELFF. In DNA form, the CDR3 reads TGCAGTGCTACCATTACAGGGGACCCCGGGGAGCTGTTTTTT.

This clonotype came up a few times. The chain links TRBV5-5 to TRBJ1-2, with D perhaps TRBD1 (5 bases). The CDR3 has 13 residues. Between the trimmed V and J ends, which lost 1 base and 4 bases, there was a span of 8 bases. CDR1 and CDR2 from the germline V gene are SGHKS and YYEKEE (reference sequence). The CDR3, as DNA: TGTGCCAGCAGCTTGCCAGGGATCTATGGCTACACCTTC. Encoded protein: CASSLPGIYGYTF.

This chain joins TRBV3-1 and TRBJ2-5; TRBD1 matches at 8 bases. The germline V gene encodes CDR1 LGHDT and CDR2 YNNKEL (reference sequence). The CDR3 has 16 residues. V shed 1 base, J shed 4 bases, and the junction held 8 bases outside the gene matches. CDR3 loop: CASSQGRQGWGETQYF. The CDR3 coding sequence is TGTGCCAGCAGCCAAGGGAGACAGGGGTGGGGAGAGACCCAGTACTTC.

This clonotype was seen only a few times. The rearrangement joins TRBV28 to TRBJ1-1; possible D gene TRBD1, 6 bases. There are 15 residues in the CDR3. Trimming pared 4 bases from V and 0 bases from J, leaving 12 bases between. Germline V gene lookup returns CDR1 MDHEN and CDR2 SYDVKM. The DNA for the CDR3 is TGTGCCAGCAGTTACCCGGGGGGGCTGAACACTGAAGCTTTCTTT. Its translation: CASSYPGGLNTEAFF.

This clonotype showed up many times. The rearrangement links TRBV28 to TRBJ2-1, with 10 nucleotides matching TRBD2. Trimming at V came to 5 bases and at J to 4 bases, leaving 2 bases not matched to a gene. In germline, CDR1 is MDHEN, CDR2 SYDVKM. The CDR3 has 14 residues. CDR3 DNA: TGTGCCAGCAGTATTAGCGGGGGGTACAATGAGCAGTTCTTC. This sequence encodes CASSISGGYNEQFF.

There are many counts of this clonotype. The V call is TRBV20-1, the J call TRBJ2-1; tentatively, D is TRBD1 or TRBD2 (5 bases each). Between the trimmed V and J ends, which lost 6 bases and 14 bases, there was a span of 14 bases. The length of the CDR3 is 10 residues. Germline CDR1 reads DFQATT; CDR2 reads SNEGSKA (reference sequence). The CDR3 DNA is TGCAGTGCCCGGGGCCCCGGGAAGTTCTTC. It codes for CSARGPGKFF.

This clonotype was counted a few times. The chain is built from TRBV27 and TRBJ1-2; 9 bases match TRBD1. The germline V gene encodes CDR1 MNHEY and CDR2 SMNVEV (reference sequence). With V trimmed by 5 bases and J by 2 bases, 18 bases remained unmatched. The CDR3 length is 19 residues. CDR3 amino acids: CASSNLHGTGNYPNYGYTF. DNA of the CDR3: TGTGCCAGCAGTAACCTCCATGGGACAGGGAACTACCCAAACTATGGCTACACCTTC.